Sequencing of this TCR beta chain was carried out in a study of cytomegalovirus exposure and HLA in healthy donors. Overall study findings and caveats: Later work showed greater clonal expansion in HLA-associated TCR beta chains than in equally common others.

For this clone: Its antigen is undetermined.

Both 60 Vbeta primers and 13 Jbeta primers went into the PCR. The table came from immunoSEQ multiplex PCR; TCRdb's copy has only in-frame clones and leaves some out. The sample lists 90,000 to 150,000 clones; approximately 78% were seen once. Per germline, CDR1 SGHNT and CDR2 YENEEA. CDR3 size: 16 residues. Germline trimming cut 1 base from V and 5 bases from J; bases unmatched to any gene: 7. The chain links TRBV11-3 to TRBJ2-1, with 8 bases matching TRBD2. Material: PBMCs. The source is a woman in her forties in good health and CMV-seropositive. This chain's CDR3 is CASSLGLYSGDNEQFF. CDR3 nucleotide sequence: TGTGCCAGCAGCTTAGGTCTTTATAGCGGGGACAATGAGCAGTTCTTC.